What follows is one TCR beta chain and its context. No antigen is known for it. No clone much larger than this one lies a single base away; base qualities are absent. The time point label corresponds to: baseline before first vaccination. The vaccinee samples were drawn from two UK trials, COV001 and COV002, one of which was a single-blind randomized controlled phase 2/3 trial testing AZD1222 (ChAdOx1 nCoV-19) in healthy adults. For TCRbeta chain sequencing, PBMC samples from trial participants were taken at day 0 and at day 28 after the second dose. This specimen comes from a study of T cell responses to AZD1222 COVID-19 vaccine (TCRdb year 2021). A note on the overall study: AZD1222 recipients with second doses at about 4 weeks or about 12 weeks were pooled, because spike-specific TCR depth and breadth did not differ between schedules. TCR sequencing covered 233 trial participants: approximately 200 given two doses of AZD1222 and 26 given two doses of MenACWY control vaccine. Trial participants were enrolled by age into 18-55, 56-69 and 70-plus year subgroups, with around 140, 26 and 57 TCR-sequenced participants respectively. Paper-wide results and their limitations: Conclusions about previously exposed vaccinees are limited because only six or seven AZD1222 recipients were SARS-CoV-2 seropositive at baseline. The whole spike protein was spanned by vaccine-associated CD4 TCRs, and dominant responses were seen in regions 160-218 and 743-854. Because no samples from the day 14 peak response were available, repertoires could be characterized only after the peak T cell response. Participants were mostly white British and included more females than males, and it was suggested by the authors that clonal diversity may have been underestimated. A significant rise in spike-specific TCR breadth and depth was observed after two AZD1222 doses relative to day 0 and relative to MenACWY recipients. In the small 56-69-year group, the increase in depth fell short of significance, most likely because of low power. Epitopes outside the regions mutated in the B.1.351 and B.1.1.7 variants were reportedly recognized by nearly half of the unique spike-specific TCRs.

The CDR3 regions of human TCRbeta chains were analyzed by immunosequencing. The original methods were these. Repertoire TCRs were checked for matches against a reference library of SARS-CoV-2-specific TCRs that had been generated using the MIRA antigen-specificity platform. Breadth was defined as the fraction of unique TCRs that were SARS-CoV-2-associated. Depth was defined as the fraction of total T cells that were SARS-CoV-2-associated. Each spike-specific TCR was assigned to its reactive spike region and to a CD4 or CD8 class using the MIRA data. Log10-transformed breadth and depth values were compared by one-way ANOVA with Sidak's multiple comparisons tests. TCRdb took this table from immuneACCESS and kept in-frame rearrangements with V and J called. Such tables lack part of the clones; where checked against another copy, unresolved V genes explain under half of the gap, and the rest is unexplained. The V and J calls and the clone size are those of that table, but D and trimming were determined from the DNA. In this sample the table shows 55,000 to 85,000 clones, 84% of which occur a single time. About a tenth of the sample belongs to the ten largest clones.

According to the germline V gene, CDR1 reads ENHRY and CDR2 reads SYGVKD. V loses 7 bases of germline sequence and J loses 4 bases, and the interval between the two ends is 13 bases. The CDR3, cysteine through phenylalanine, is 13 amino acids long. Only CDR3 DNA remains: 39 bases, in frame from the first base. The rearranged chain carries TRBV10-3 and TRBJ1-2; the D gene assignment is ambiguous. This clonotype originated in an adult in good health. The specimen was peripheral blood, collected on day 0 of AZD1222 vaccination. The CDR3 has the sequence CAITGWQSYGYTF. The DNA is TGTGCCATCACCGGATGGCAGTCCTATGGCTACACCTTC.